The present T cell receptor beta chain was sequenced within a study of blood T cells in healthy people across ages. It was with a sample-barcoded 5' primer and a J-beta primer mix that a second PCR of roughly 7 to 12 cycles was run. TCRdb redid the calling of the 5' RACE reads with MiXCR, one entry per CDR3 protein. The sample records approximately 780,000 distinct CDR3 sequences, roughly 25% being singletons. The CDR3 covers 15 residues. Trimming cost V 3 bases and J 2 bases, with 13 bases left between them. In germline, CDR1 is SGDLS, CDR2 YYNGEE. These records were also assigned to another study, of T cells of mothers and their children. Per that study: For unrelated pairs as for related ones, thymic selection shapes TCR recombination output similarly. Slightly, though not significantly, more overlap was seen in related than in unrelated mother-child pairs.

The receptor was derived from a boy between 10 and 17 years old in good health. Sequenced input: blood. The rearrangement links TRBV9 to TRBJ2-3; D is uncertain. The CDR3 region is CASSASPTITDTQYF. Written as DNA, the CDR3 is TGTGCCAGCAGCGCCTCTCCGACCATCACAGATACGCAGTATTTT.